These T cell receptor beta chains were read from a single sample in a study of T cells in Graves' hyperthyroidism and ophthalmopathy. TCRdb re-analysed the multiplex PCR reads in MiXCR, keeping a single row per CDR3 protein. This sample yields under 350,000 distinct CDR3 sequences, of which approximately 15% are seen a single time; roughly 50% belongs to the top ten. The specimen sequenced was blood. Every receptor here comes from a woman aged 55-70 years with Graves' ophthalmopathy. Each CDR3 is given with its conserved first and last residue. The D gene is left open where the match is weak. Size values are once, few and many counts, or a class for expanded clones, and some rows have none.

cdr3_nt: TGTGCCAGCAAAATCCAGGGAGGCTATGGCTACACCTTC; cdr3_aa: CASKIQGGYGYTF; d_call: NA; clone_size: many; j_call: TRBJ1-2; v_call: TRBV12-3/TRBV12-4
cdr3_nt: TGTGCCAGCAGCTTAGCGCCGAGGGGCGGGGAGCTGTTTTTT; cdr3_aa: CASSLAPRGGELFF; d_call: NA; clone_size: many; j_call: TRBJ2-2; v_call: TRBV7-8
cdr3_nt: TGTGCCAGCAGCTCTCCCGGGGAGCTGTTTTTT; cdr3_aa: CASSSPGELFF; d_call: NA; clone_size: many; j_call: TRBJ2-2; v_call: TRBV3-1
cdr3_nt: TGCAGTGCAACGGGACTAGCGGGAGTCGAGACCCAGTACTTC; cdr3_aa: CSATGLAGVETQYF; d_call: TRBD2; clone_size: few; j_call: TRBJ2-5; v_call: TRBV20-1
cdr3_nt: TGTGCCAGCAGTAGAAACAGGGGGCTAGGAGTTACCGGGGAGCTGTTTTTT; cdr3_aa: CASSRNRGLGVTGELFF; d_call: TRBD1; clone_size: many; j_call: TRBJ2-2; v_call: TRBV12-3/TRBV12-4
cdr3_nt: TGTGCCAGCAGTCCCGGGGAGGGTACAGATACGCAGTATTTT; cdr3_aa: CASSPGEGTDTQYF; d_call: TRBD2; clone_size: many; j_call: TRBJ2-3; v_call: TRBV9
cdr3_nt: TGTGCCAGCTCATCCACGTGGGAGCGGGAGGTCGGAGGTGAGCAGTTCTTC; cdr3_aa: CASSSTWEREVGGEQFF; d_call: TRBD2; clone_size: NA; j_call: TRBJ2-1; v_call: TRBV18
cdr3_nt: TGCGCCAGCAGCCCGACGGGGGACAGCAGGTTCTTC; cdr3_aa: CASSPTGDSRFF; d_call: NA; clone_size: many; j_call: TRBJ2-1; v_call: TRBV5-1
cdr3_nt: TGTGCCAGCAGTGAGGACAGGTCCTACAATGAGCAGTTCTTC; cdr3_aa: CASSEDRSYNEQFF; d_call: TRBD1; clone_size: few; j_call: TRBJ2-1; v_call: TRBV25-1
cdr3_nt: TGCAGTGCTAGCCCCCGGACAGGGGGCTACGAGCAGTACTTC; cdr3_aa: CSASPRTGGYEQYF; d_call: TRBD1; clone_size: NA; j_call: TRBJ2-7; v_call: TRBV20-1
cdr3_nt: TGTGCCATCAGTGGCGGGGCAGCCGAGGGTTCACCCCTCCACTTT; cdr3_aa: CAISGGAAEGSPLHF; d_call: NA; clone_size: NA; j_call: TRBJ1-6; v_call: TRBV10-3
cdr3_nt: TGTGCCAGCAGGTACAGGGATCGGGAAGGTCAGCCCCAGCATTTT; cdr3_aa: CASRYRDREGQPQHF; d_call: NA; clone_size: many; j_call: TRBJ1-5; v_call: TRBV12-3/TRBV12-4
cdr3_nt: TGTGCCAGCAGTGTGGTGGGACAGTCCTATGGCTACACCTTC; cdr3_aa: CASSVVGQSYGYTF; d_call: NA; clone_size: many; j_call: TRBJ1-2; v_call: TRBV3-2
cdr3_nt: TGTGCCAGCTCACCATACCATACAGGGGAAGGACCCGGGGAGCTGTTTTTT; cdr3_aa: CASSPYHTGEGPGELFF; d_call: TRBD1; clone_size: NA; j_call: TRBJ2-2; v_call: TRBV18
cdr3_nt: TGCAGCGTTGATGTAGGGCCTAGCGGGGACCAAGAGACCCAGTACTTC; cdr3_aa: CSVDVGPSGDQETQYF; d_call: TRBD2; clone_size: many; j_call: TRBJ2-5; v_call: TRBV29-1
cdr3_nt: TGTGCCAGCAGCTATCGGACGGGGACCGGGGAGCTGTTTTTT; cdr3_aa: CASSYRTGTGELFF; d_call: NA; clone_size: many; j_call: TRBJ2-2; v_call: TRBV7-2
cdr3_nt: TGTGCCAGCAGCCATGAAAGCGGGATGTACAATGAGCAGTTCTTC; cdr3_aa: CASSHESGMYNEQFF; d_call: TRBD2; clone_size: NA; j_call: TRBJ2-1; v_call: TRBV3-1
cdr3_nt: TGTGCCAGCTCACCAGATGGCACCCCGGGTTCACCCCTCCACTTT; cdr3_aa: CASSPDGTPGSPLHF; d_call: NA; clone_size: many; j_call: TRBJ1-6; v_call: TRBV18
cdr3_nt: TGTGCCGGGCGAATTACTGGGACTAGCCATGAGCAGTTCTTC; cdr3_aa: CAGRITGTSHEQFF; d_call: TRBD2; clone_size: many; j_call: TRBJ2-1; v_call: TRBV7-2
cdr3_nt: TGTGCCAGCAGGAGAGTGTCTCAAGAGACCCAGTACTTC; cdr3_aa: CASRRVSQETQYF; d_call: NA; clone_size: NA; j_call: TRBJ2-5; v_call: TRBV5-8
cdr3_nt: TGTGCCAGCACTACCTGGCATGAAGCTTTCTTT; cdr3_aa: CASTTWHEAFF; d_call: NA; clone_size: many; j_call: TRBJ1-1; v_call: TRBV2
cdr3_nt: TGCGCCAGCAGCTTAGAACTGAGGGGGCCAGACACTGAAGCTTTCTTT; cdr3_aa: CASSLELRGPDTEAFF; d_call: TRBD1; clone_size: NA; j_call: TRBJ1-1; v_call: TRBV5-1
cdr3_nt: TGCGCCAGCAGCTTGAGACAGAGGGACGAAGCTTTCTTT; cdr3_aa: CASSLRQRDEAFF; d_call: NA; clone_size: many; j_call: TRBJ1-1; v_call: TRBV5-1
cdr3_nt: TGTGCCAGCAGACCCGGACGGAACTCTGGGGCCAACGTCCTGACTTTC; cdr3_aa: CASRPGRNSGANVLTF; d_call: NA; clone_size: many; j_call: TRBJ2-6; v_call: TRBV6-1